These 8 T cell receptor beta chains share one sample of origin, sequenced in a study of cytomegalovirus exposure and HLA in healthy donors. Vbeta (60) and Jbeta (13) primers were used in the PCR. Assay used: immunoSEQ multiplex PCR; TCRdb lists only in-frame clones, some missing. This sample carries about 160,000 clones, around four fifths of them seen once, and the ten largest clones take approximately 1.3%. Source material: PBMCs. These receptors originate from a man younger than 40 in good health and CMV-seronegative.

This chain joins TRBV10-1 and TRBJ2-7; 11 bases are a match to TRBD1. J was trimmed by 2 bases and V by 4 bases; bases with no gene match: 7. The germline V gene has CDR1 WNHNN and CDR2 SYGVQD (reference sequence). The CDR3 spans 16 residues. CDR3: CASSAHGTGGPYEQYF. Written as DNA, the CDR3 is TGCGCCAGCAGTGCCCACGGGACAGGGGGTCCCTACGAGCAGTACTTC.

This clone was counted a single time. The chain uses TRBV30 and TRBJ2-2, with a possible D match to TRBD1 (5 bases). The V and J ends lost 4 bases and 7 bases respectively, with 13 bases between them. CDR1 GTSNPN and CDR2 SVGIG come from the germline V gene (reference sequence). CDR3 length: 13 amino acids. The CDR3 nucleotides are TGTGCCTGGAAGCTTCAGGGTAGCGGGGAGCTGTTTTTT. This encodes CAWKLQGSGELFF.

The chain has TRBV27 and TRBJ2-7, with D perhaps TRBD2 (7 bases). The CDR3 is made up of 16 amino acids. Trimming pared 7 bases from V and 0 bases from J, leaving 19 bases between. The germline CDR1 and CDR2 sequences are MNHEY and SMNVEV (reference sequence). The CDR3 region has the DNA TGTGCCAGCACCTCAAGGGGGACTACCAACTCCTACGAGCAGTACTTC. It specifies CASTSRGTTNSYEQYF.

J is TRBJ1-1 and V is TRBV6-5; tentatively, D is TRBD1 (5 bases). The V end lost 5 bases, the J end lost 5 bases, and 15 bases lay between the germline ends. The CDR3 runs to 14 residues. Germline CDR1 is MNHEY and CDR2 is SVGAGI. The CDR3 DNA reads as TGTGCCAGCAGTCCCCGGGGGGGTAGGACTGAAGCTTTCTTT. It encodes CASSPRGGRTEAFF.

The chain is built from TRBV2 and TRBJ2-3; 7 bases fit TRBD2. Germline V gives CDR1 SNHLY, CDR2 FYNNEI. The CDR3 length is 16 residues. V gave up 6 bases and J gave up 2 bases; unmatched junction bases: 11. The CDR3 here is CASRSRLGRYTDTQYF. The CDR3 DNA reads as TGTGCCAGCAGGAGCCGCCTCGGGAGGTACACAGATACGCAGTATTTT.

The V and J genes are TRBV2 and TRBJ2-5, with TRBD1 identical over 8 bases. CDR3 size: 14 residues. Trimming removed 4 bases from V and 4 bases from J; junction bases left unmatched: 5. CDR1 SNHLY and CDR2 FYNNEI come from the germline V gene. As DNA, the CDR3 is TGTGCCAGCAGTGGGTGGACAGGGACAGAGACCCAGTACTTC. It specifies CASSGWTGTETQYF.

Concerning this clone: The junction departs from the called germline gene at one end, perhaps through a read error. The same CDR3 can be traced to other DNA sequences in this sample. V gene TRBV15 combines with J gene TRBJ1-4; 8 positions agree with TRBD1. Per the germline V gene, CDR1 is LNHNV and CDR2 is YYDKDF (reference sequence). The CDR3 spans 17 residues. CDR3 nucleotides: TGTGCCACCAGCAGAGACGGGACAGGAGCCCCTAATGAAAAACTGTTTTTC. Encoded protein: CATSRDGTGAPNEKLFF.

CDR3 in DNA: TGTGCCCCCAGACAACTGTACCAAGAGACCCAGTACTTC. Translation gives CAPRQLYQETQYF. The chain combines TRBV2 with TRBJ2-5; unclear D gene. Between the trimmed V and J ends, which lost 11 bases and 0 bases, there was a span of 13 bases. CDR3 length equals 13 residues. Per the germline V gene, CDR1 is SNHLY and CDR2 is FYNNEI.